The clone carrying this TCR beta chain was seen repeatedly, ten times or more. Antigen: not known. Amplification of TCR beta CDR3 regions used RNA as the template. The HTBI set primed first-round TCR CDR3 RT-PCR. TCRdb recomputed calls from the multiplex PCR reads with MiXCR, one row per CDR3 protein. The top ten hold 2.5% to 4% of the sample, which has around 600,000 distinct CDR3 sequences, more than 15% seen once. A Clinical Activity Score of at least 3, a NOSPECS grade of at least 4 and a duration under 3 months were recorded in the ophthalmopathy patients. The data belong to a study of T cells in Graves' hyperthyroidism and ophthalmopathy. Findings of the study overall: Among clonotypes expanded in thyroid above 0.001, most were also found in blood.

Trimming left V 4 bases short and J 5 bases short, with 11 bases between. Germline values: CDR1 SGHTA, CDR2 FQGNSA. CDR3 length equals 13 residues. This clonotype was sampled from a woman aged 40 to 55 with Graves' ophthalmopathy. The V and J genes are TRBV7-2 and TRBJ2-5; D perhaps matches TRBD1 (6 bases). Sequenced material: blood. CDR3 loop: CASSSYREETQYF. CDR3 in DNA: TGTGCCAGCAGCTCCTACAGGGAGGAGACCCAGTACTTC.